This is a list of T cell receptor beta chains from one sample in a study of blood T cell repertoires in COVID-19. Profiling relied on immunoSEQ multiplex PCR, and the TCRdb table lists in-frame clones only, not all of them. This sample yields 230,000 or so clones, of which roughly 79% are seen a single time; 7.5% belongs to the top ten. The sample taken for sequencing was peripheral blood. The receptors derive from a woman aged 80 or older with COVID-19, enrolled during active disease. Both conserved end residues are part of each CDR3. A D gene is named only where the DNA matches it firmly. The size entry is marked missing in some rows and otherwise reads once, few, many or a size class.

abundance: NA; d_gene: NA; v_gene: TRBV11-2; j_gene: TRBJ2-5; CDR3nt: TGTGCCAGCAGCTTAGATCGCGGGGGCTGGGAGACCCAGTACTTC; CDR3aa: CASSLDRGGWETQYF
abundance: NA; d_gene: NA; v_gene: TRBV30; j_gene: TRBJ2-1; CDR3nt: TGTGCCTGGAGCGGTCTAGGGCGGGGAAATGAGCAGTTCTTC; CDR3aa: CAWSGLGRGNEQFF
abundance: once; d_gene: NA; v_gene: TRBV9; j_gene: TRBJ2-5; CDR3nt: TGTGCCAGCAGCGTAGTTAGCAGCATAAGCCAGACCCAGTACTTC; CDR3aa: CASSVVSSISQTQYF
abundance: NA; d_gene: TRBD1; v_gene: TRBV28; j_gene: TRBJ1-4; CDR3nt: TGTGCCAGCAATAAGGGGGGGACAGGGAATGAAAAACTGTTTTTT; CDR3aa: CASNKGGTGNEKLFF
abundance: NA; d_gene: NA; v_gene: TRBV18; j_gene: TRBJ1-1; CDR3nt: TGTGCCAGCTCACCCCAGGAGAACACTGAAGCTTTCTTT; CDR3aa: CASSPQENTEAFF
abundance: NA; d_gene: NA; v_gene: TRBV7-3; j_gene: TRBJ2-5; CDR3nt: TGTGCCAGCAGCCTGGGCGGGTCGGTAGAAGAGACCCAGTACTTC; CDR3aa: CASSLGGSVEETQYF
abundance: few; d_gene: TRBD1; v_gene: TRBV24-1; j_gene: TRBJ1-5; CDR3nt: TGTGCCACCAGTCCAGGGGGACTGGCCCAGCATTTT; CDR3aa: CATSPGGLAQHF
abundance: NA; d_gene: NA; v_gene: TRBV24-1; j_gene: TRBJ1-5; CDR3nt: TGTGCCACCAGGCCACAGTTCCCTAGCAATCAGCCCCAGCATTTT; CDR3aa: CATRPQFPSNQPQHF
abundance: NA; d_gene: NA; v_gene: TRBV27; j_gene: TRBJ2-1; CDR3nt: TGTGCCAGCGGATCGGGACTCTCTAATGAGCAGTTCTTC; CDR3aa: CASGSGLSNEQFF
abundance: NA; d_gene: NA; v_gene: TRBV11-2; j_gene: TRBJ1-1; CDR3nt: TGTGCCAGCAGCTTAGGAGGGTACAACACTGAAGCTTTCTTT; CDR3aa: CASSLGGYNTEAFF
abundance: NA; d_gene: NA; v_gene: TRBV6-5; j_gene: TRBJ1-1; CDR3nt: TGTGCCAGCAACCCGGGACACCGGGTGTCTGAAGCTTTCTTT; CDR3aa: CASNPGHRVSEAFF
abundance: NA; d_gene: TRBD2; v_gene: TRBV6-5; j_gene: TRBJ2-3; CDR3nt: TGTGCCAGCACGGCTAGCGGGGGCTACACAGATACGCAGTATTTT; CDR3aa: CASTASGGYTDTQYF
abundance: NA; d_gene: NA; v_gene: TRBV6-5; j_gene: TRBJ1-2; CDR3nt: TGTGCCAGCAGTTACGGGGGGAACTATGGCTACACCTTC; CDR3aa: CASSYGGNYGYTF
abundance: few; d_gene: TRBD1; v_gene: TRBV19; j_gene: TRBJ1-6; CDR3nt: TGTGCCAGTAGTTTCGCGGGACAGAAGAATTCACCCCTCCACTTT; CDR3aa: CASSFAGQKNSPLHF
abundance: NA; d_gene: NA; v_gene: TRBV7-9; j_gene: TRBJ1-2; CDR3nt: TGTGCCAGCAGCCTAGCACCTACAGTGTTCTATGGCTACACCTTC; CDR3aa: CASSLAPTVFYGYTF
abundance: NA; d_gene: NA; v_gene: TRBV3-1/TRBV3-2; j_gene: TRBJ1-6; CDR3nt: TGTGCCAGCAGCCAACCGGTCTCCTATAATTCACCCCTCCACTTT; CDR3aa: CASSQPVSYNSPLHF
abundance: NA; d_gene: NA; v_gene: TRBV28; j_gene: TRBJ2-6; CDR3nt: TGTGCCAGCCTTAGTTACTCTGGGGCCAACGTCCTGACTTTC; CDR3aa: CASLSYSGANVLTF